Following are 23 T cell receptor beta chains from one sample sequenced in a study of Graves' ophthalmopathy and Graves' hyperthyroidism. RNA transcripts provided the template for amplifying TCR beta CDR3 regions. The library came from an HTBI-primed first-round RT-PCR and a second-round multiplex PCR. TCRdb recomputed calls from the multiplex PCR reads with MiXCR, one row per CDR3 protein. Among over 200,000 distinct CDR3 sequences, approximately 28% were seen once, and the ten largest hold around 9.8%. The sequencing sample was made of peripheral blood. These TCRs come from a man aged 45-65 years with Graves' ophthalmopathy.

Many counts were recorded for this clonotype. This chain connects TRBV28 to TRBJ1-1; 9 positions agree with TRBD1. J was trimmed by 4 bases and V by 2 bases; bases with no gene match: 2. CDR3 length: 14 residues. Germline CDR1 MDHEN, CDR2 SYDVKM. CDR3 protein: CASSLEDRGTEAFF. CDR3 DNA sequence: TGTGCCAGCAGTTTAGAGGACAGGGGCACTGAAGCTTTCTTT.

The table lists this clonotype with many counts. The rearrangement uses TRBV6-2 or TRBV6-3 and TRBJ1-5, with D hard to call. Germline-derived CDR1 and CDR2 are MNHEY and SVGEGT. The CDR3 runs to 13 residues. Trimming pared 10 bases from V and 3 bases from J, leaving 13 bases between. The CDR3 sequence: CATRPTNNQPQHF. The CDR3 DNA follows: TGTGCCACCAGACCCACAAACAATCAGCCCCAGCATTTT.

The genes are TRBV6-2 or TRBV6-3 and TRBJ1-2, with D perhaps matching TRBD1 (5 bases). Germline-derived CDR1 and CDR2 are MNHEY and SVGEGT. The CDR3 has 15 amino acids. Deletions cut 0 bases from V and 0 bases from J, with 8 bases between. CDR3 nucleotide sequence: TGTGCCAGCAGTTACTCAAAGGGACCTAACTATGGCTACACCTTC. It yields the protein CASSYSKGPNYGYTF.

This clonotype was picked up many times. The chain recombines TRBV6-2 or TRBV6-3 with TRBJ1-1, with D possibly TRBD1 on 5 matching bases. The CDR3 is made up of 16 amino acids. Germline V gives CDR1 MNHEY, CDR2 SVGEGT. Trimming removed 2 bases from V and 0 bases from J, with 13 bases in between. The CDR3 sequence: CASSYGYKGLNTEAFF. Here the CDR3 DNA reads TGTGCCAGCAGTTACGGATATAAGGGGTTGAACACTGAAGCTTTCTTT.

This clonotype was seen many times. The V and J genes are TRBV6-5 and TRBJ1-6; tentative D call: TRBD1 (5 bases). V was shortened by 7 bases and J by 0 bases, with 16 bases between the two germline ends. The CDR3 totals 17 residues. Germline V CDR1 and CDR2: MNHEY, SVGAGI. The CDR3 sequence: CASTREGQSSYNSPLHF. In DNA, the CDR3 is TGTGCCAGCACCCGGGAGGGGCAAAGCTCCTATAATTCACCCCTCCACTTT.

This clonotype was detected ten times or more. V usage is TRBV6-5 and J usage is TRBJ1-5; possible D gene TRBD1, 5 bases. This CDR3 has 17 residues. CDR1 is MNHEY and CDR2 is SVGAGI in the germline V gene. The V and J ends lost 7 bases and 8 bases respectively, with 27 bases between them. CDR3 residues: CASTLPSQGPEGEPQHF. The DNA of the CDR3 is TGTGCCAGCACTTTACCGAGCCAGGGCCCTGAGGGTGAGCCCCAGCATTTT.

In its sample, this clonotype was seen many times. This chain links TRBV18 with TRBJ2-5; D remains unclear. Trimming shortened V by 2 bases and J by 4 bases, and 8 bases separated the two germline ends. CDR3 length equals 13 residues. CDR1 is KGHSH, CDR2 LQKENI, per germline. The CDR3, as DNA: TGTGCCAGCTCACCAGTGGTAGCAGAGACCCAGTACTTC. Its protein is CASSPVVAETQYF. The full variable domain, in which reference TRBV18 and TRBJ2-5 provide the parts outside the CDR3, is NAGVMQNPRHLVRRRGQEARLRCSPMKGHSHVYWYRQLPEEGLKFMVYLQKENIIDESGMPKERFSAEFPKEGPSILRIQQVVRGDSAAYFCASSPVVAETQYFGPGTRLLVL.

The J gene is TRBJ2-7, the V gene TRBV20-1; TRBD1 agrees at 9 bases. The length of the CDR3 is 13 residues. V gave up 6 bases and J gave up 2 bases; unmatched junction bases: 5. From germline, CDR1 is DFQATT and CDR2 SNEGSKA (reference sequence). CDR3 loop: CSARDRETYEQYF. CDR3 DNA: TGCAGTGCAAGGGACAGGGAAACCTACGAGCAGTACTTC.

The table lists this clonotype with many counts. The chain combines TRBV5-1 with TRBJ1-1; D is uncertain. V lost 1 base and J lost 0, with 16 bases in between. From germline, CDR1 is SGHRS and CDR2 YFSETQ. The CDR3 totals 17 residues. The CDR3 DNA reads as TGCGCCAGCAGCTTGAGGGCAGGTCGGATCATGAACACTGAAGCTTTCTTT. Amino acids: CASSLRAGRIMNTEAFF. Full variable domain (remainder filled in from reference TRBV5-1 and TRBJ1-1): KAGVTQTPRYLIKTRGQQVTLSCSPISGHRSVSWYQQTPGQGLQFLFEYFSETQRNKGNFPGRFSGRQFSNSRSEMNVSTLELGDSALYLCASSLRAGRIMNTEAFFGQGTRLTVV.

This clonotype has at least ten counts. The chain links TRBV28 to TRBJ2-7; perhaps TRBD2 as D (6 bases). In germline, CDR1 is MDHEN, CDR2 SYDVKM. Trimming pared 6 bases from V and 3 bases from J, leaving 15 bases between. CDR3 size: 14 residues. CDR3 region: CASRSSLAVYEQYF. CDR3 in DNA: TGTGCCAGCAGGTCATCATTAGCGGTCTACGAGCAGTACTTC.

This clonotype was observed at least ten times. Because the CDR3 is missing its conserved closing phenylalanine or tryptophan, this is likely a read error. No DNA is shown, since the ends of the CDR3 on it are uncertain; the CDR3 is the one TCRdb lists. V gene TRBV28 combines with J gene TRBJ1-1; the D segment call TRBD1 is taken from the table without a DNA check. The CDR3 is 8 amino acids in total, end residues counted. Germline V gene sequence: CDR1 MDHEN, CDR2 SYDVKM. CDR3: CASSPLVG.

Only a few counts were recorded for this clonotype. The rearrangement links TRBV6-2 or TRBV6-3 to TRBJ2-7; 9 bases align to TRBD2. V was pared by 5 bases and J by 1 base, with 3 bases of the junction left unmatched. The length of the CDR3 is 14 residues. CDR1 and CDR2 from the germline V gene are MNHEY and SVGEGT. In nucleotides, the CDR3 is TGTGCCAGCAGTCGACTAGCGGATTCCTACGAGCAGTACTTC. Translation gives CASSRLADSYEQYF.

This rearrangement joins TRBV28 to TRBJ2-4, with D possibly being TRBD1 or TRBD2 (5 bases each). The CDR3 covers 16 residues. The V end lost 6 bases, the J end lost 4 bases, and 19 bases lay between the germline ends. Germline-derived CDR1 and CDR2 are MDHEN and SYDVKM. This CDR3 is CASRGGPPGSKNIQYF. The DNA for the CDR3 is TGTGCCAGCAGAGGAGGACCCCCAGGGAGTAAAAACATTCAGTACTTC.

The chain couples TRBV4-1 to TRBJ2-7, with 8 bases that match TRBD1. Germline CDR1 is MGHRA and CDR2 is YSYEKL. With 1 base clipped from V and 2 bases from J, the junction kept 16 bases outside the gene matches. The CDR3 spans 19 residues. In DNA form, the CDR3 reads TGCGCCAGCAGCCAAGGACAGGGGCAGGCCAAGCTGACACCCTACGAGCAGTACTTC. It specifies CASSQGQGQAKLTPYEQYF.

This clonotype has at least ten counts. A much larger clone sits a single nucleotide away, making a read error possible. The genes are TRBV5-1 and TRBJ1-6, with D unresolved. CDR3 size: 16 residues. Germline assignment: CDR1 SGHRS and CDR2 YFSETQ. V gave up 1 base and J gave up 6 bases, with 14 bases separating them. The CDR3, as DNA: TGCGCCAGCAGCTTGAGAGGGCGCGGTGGTAATTCACCCCTCCACTTT. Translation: CASSLRGRGGNSPLHF.

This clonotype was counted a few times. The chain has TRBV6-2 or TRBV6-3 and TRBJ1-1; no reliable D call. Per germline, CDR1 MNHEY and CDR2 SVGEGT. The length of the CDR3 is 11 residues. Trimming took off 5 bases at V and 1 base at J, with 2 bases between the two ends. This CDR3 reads CASSRNTEAFF. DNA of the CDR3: TGTGCCAGCAGTAGGAACACTGAAGCTTTCTTT.

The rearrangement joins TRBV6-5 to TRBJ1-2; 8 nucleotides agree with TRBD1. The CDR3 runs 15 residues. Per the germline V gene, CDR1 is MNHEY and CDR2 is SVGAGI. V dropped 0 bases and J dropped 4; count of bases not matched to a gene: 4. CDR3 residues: CASSYSGDRFYGYTF. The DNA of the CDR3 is TGTGCCAGCAGTTACTCCGGGGACAGGTTCTATGGCTACACCTTC.

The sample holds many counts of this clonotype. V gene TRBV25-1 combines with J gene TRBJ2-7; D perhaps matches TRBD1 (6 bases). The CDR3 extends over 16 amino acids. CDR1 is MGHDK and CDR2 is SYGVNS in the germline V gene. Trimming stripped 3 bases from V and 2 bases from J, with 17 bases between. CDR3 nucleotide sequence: TGTGCCAGCAGTGACCCCCACAGGGAAACTCCCTACGAGCAGTACTTC. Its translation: CASSDPHRETPYEQYF.

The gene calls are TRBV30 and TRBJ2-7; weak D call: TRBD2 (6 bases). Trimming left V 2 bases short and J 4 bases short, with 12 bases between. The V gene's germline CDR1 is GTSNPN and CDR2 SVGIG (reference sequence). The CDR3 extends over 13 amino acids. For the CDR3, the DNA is TGTGCCTGGAGTACACAGGAGGGGTACGAGCAGTACTTC. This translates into CAWSTQEGYEQYF.

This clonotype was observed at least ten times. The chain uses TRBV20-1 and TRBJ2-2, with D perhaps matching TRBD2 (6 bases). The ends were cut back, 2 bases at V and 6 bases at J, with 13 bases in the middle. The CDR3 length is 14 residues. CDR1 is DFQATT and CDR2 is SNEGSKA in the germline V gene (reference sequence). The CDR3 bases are TGCAGTGCTAGATACGGGAGTCGGGCCGGGGAGCTGTTTTTT. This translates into CSARYGSRAGELFF.

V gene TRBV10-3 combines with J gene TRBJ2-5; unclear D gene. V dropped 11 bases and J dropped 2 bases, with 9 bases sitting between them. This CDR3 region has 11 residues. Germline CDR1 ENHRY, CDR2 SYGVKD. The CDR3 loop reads CAARTQETQYF. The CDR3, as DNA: TGTGCCGCCAGAACTCAAGAGACCCAGTACTTC.

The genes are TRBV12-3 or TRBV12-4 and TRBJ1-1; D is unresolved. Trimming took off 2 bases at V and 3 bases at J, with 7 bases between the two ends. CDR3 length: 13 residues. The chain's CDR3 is CASSLRHYTEAFF. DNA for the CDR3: TGTGCCAGCAGTTTACGGCACTACACTGAAGCTTTCTTT.

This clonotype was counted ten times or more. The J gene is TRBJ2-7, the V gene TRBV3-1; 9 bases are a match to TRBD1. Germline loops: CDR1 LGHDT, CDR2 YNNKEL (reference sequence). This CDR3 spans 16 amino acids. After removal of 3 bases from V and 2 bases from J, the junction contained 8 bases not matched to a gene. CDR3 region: CASSHGQGRLAYEQYF. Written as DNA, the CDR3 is TGTGCCAGCAGCCATGGACAGGGGCGACTAGCCTACGAGCAGTACTTC.